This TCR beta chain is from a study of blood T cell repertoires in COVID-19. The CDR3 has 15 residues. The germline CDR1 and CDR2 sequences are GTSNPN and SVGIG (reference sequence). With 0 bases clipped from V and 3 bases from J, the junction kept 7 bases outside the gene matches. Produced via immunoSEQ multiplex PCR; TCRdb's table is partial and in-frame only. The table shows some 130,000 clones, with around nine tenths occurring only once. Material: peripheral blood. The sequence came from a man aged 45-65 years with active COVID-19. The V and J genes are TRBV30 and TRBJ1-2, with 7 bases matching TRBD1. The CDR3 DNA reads TGTGCCTGGAGTGTATCGGAGGGGGCCTACTATGGCTACACCTTC. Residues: CAWSVSEGAYYGYTF.